The 2 T cell receptor beta chains below come from one sample, sequenced in a study of shared clonotypes between healthy human individuals. Naive CD8 cells comprised CD45RO-negative, CCR7-positively selected cells, excluding terminally differentiated effector memory CD45RA+ cells. Libraries were prepared by immunoSEQ multiplex PCR; TCRdb keeps only in-frame clonotypes and omits some of them. The table lists about 2.1 million clones, around 93% of them singletons. Sample: naive CD8+ T cells from PBMCs. The receptors here all came from a man younger than 35 in good health. Some clones in this sample may be carry-over from other donors' samples.

CDR3 loop: CASSLLGRVDLNTEAFF. CDR3 DNA: TGTGCCAGCAGCTTATTAGGTAGGGTCGACCTGAACACTGAAGCTTTCTTT. This chain uses TRBV7-9 with TRBJ1-1; D ambiguous. Trimming left V 2 bases short and J 0 bases short, with 16 bases between. This CDR3 spans 17 amino acids. Per germline, CDR1 SEHNR and CDR2 FQNEAQ (reference sequence).

This rearrangement joins TRBV27 to TRBJ2-5, with D perhaps TRBD1 or TRBD2 (5 bases each). The J call may be incorrect, as the DNA end agrees better with TRBJ2-7. This CDR3 has 13 residues. CDR1 and CDR2 (germline): MNHEY, SMNVEV (reference sequence). The chain's CDR3 is CARGRINHYEQYF. In nucleotides, the CDR3 is TGTGCCAGGGGACGGATAAACCACTACGAGCAGTACTTC.